This TCR beta chain comes out of a study of shared clonotypes between healthy human individuals. Study-level results: The generation probabilities recorded for non-shared clonotypes fell below those of clonotypes shared by all four donors. Among the subsets, naive ones generally showed larger estimated richness than memory ones.

Profiled with immunoSEQ multiplex PCR; TCRdb holds only in-frame clones, not every one. The profile shows about 2.4 million clones, approximately 93% of them singletons. Germline values: CDR1 MDHEN, CDR2 SYDVKM. Trimming at V came to 5 bases and at J to 3 bases, leaving 6 bases not matched to a gene. This CDR3 is 15 amino acids long. A remark on this clone: Its target is unknown.

This chain links TRBV28 with TRBJ1-1, with 10 bases matching TRBD1. This clonotype was obtained from a man aged 18 to 35 in good health. Some clones in this sample may be carry-over from other donors' samples. The sequenced material came from naive CD4+ T cells from PBMCs. Subset given: CD45RA+ positively selected. CDR3 amino acids: CASSAGQGLDTEAFF. The CDR3 coding sequence is TGTGCCAGCAGTGCGGGACAGGGGTTGGACACTGAAGCTTTCTTT.